This T cell receptor beta chain derives from a study of T cell repertoires in cytomegalovirus infection. For this clonotype: As yet, its antigen is unknown.

V lost 9 bases and J lost 2; bases outside the gene matches: 16. CDR1 SGHRS and CDR2 YFSETQ come from the germline V gene. The CDR3 spans 16 residues. From the reads, TCRdb called clonotypes with MiXCR, one entry per CDR3 protein. Of around 770,000 distinct CDR3 sequences listed, 29% are singletons. Material: cultured CD8+ T cells from PBMCs, obtained from culture after CMV antigen stimulation. The chain carries TRBV5-1 and TRBJ2-5; 7 positions agree with TRBD2. The receptor's source is a human donor in good health (CMV status not recorded). Some clones in this sample may be carry-over from other donors' samples. CDR3 region: CAIPGLVTRWQETQYF. Here the CDR3 DNA reads TGCGCCATCCCTGGACTAGTTACACGGTGGCAAGAGACCCAGTACTTC.